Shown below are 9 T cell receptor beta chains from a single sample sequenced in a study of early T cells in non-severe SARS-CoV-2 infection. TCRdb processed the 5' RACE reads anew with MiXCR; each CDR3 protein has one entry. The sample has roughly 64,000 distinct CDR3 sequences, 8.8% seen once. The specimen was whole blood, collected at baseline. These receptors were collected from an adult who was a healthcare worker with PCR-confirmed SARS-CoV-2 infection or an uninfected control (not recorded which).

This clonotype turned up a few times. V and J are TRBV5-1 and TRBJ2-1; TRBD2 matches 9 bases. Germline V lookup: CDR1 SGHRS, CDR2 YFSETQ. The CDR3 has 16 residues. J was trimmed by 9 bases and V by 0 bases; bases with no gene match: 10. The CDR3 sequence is CASSLALREGLGEQFF. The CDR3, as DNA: TGCGCCAGCAGCTTGGCCCTGCGGGAGGGCCTGGGTGAGCAGTTCTTC. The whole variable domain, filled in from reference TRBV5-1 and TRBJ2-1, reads KAGVTQTPRYLIKTRGQQVTLSCSPISGHRSVSWYQQTPGQGLQFLFEYFSETQRNKGNFPGRFSGRQFSNSRSEMNVSTLELGDSALYLCASSLALREGLGEQFFGPGTRLTVL.

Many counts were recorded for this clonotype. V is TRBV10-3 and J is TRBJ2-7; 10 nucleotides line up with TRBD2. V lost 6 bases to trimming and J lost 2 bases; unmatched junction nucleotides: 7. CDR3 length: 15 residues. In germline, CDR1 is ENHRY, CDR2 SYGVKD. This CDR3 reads CAIRPTSGTTYEQYF. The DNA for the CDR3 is TGTGCCATCAGGCCTACTAGCGGGACCACCTACGAGCAGTACTTC.

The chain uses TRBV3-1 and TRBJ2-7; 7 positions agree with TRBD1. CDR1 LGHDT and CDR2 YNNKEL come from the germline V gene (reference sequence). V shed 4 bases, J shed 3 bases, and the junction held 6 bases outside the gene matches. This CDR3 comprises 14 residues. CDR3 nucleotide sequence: TGTGCCAGCAGCCCGAGACAGGGTATCTACGAGCAGTACTTC. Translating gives CASSPRQGIYEQYF.

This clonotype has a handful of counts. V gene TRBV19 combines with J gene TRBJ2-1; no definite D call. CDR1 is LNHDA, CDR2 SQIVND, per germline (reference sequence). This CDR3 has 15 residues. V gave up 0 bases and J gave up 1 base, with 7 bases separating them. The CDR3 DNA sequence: TGTGCCAGTAGTATAGATATGGAATCCTACAATGAGCAGTTCTTC. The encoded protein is CASSIDMESYNEQFF.

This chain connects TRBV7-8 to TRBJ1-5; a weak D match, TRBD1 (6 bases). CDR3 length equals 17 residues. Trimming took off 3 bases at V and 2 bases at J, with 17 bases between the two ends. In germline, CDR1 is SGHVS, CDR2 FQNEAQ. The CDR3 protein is CASSFDRERGGNQPQHF. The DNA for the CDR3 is TGTGCCAGCAGCTTTGATAGAGAAAGGGGGGGCAATCAGCCCCAGCATTTT.

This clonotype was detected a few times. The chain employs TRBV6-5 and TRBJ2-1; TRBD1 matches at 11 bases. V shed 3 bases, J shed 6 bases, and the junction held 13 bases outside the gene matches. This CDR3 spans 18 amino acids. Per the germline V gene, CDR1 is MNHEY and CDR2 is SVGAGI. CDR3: CASSYGLPGTGGRNEQFF. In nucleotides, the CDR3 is TGTGCCAGCAGTTATGGACTCCCCGGGACAGGGGGTCGCAATGAGCAGTTCTTC.

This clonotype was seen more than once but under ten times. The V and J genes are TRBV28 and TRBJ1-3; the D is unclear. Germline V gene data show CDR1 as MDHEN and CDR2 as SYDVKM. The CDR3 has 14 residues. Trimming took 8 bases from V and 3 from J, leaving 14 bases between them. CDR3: CASGSRAGGNTIYF. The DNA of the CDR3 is TGTGCCAGCGGATCACGGGCAGGTGGAAACACCATATATTTT.

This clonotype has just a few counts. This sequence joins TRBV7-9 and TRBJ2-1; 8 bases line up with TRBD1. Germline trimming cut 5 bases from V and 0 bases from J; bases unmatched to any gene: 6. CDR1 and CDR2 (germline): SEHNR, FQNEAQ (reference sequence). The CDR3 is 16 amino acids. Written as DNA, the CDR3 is TGTGCCAGCAGCGTCACCCAGGGGGCCTCCTACAATGAGCAGTTCTTC. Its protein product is CASSVTQGASYNEQFF.

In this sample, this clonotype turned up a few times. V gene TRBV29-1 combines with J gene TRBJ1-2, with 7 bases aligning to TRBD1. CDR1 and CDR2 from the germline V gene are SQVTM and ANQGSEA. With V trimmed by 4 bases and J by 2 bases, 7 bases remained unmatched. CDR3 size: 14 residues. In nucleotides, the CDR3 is TGCAGCGTTGCCCTGACAGGGTTGAACTATGGCTACACCTTC. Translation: CSVALTGLNYGYTF.